This T cell receptor (beta chain) is drawn from a study of OX40 agonist ivuxolimab in advanced cancers. About the research overall: Aged about 20 to 80 with a mean of 60 years, they were more than 80% male. The study, taken as a whole, reports: Clones of CD4+ and CD8+ blood T cells grew by week 6 at doses of 0.1 to 3.0 mg/kg.

Worth noting for this clone: The antigen is undetermined.

Method: immunoSEQ multiplex PCR; TCRdb's copy keeps in-frame clones and lacks some. In the table there are tens of thousands of clones, approximately 84% of which are singletons. It was autoimmune disease history or systemic immunosuppression that excluded patients. The CDR3 covers 14 residues. Germline V gives CDR1 SGHDN, CDR2 FVKESK. Trimming removed 2 bases from V and 11 bases from J, with 15 bases in between. V is TRBV14 and J is TRBJ1-4; D not certain. The input for sequencing was CD4+ or CD8+ T cells sorted from blood, taken in a trial of the OX40 agonist ivuxolimab. The clonotype comes from an adult with an advanced solid tumor such as melanoma, head and neck, liver or kidney cancer. DNA for the CDR3: TGTGCCAGCAGCCAAATCGGCTCGGTGGGGAAACTGTTTTTT. Its translation is CASSQIGSVGKLFF.